This record covers a single TCR beta chain. The CDR3 sequence is 16 residues long. The germline V gene encodes CDR1 SGHRS and CDR2 YFSETQ. The V and J ends lost 2 bases and 9 bases, in that order; junction bases with no gene match: 11. Generated by immunoSEQ multiplex PCR, the TCRdb table keeps only in-frame clones and is missing some. This sample carries about 220,000 clones, around 82% of them seen once, and the ten largest clones take under 8.5%. The sample originates from a study of blood T cell repertoires in COVID-19. At the level of the study: PBMCs, B-cell-depleted T cells, or T cells were the source of the cDNA or gDNA that made up the material.

This chain links TRBV5-1 with TRBJ2-1, with 10 positions matching TRBD2. Sequenced sample: peripheral blood. This TCR derives from a woman in her 70s with acute or convalescent COVID-19. The CDR3 protein is CASSLGLAGALLEQFF. The CDR3 DNA follows: TGCGCCAGCAGCTTAGGGCTAGCGGGGGCGCTACTTGAGCAGTTCTTC.